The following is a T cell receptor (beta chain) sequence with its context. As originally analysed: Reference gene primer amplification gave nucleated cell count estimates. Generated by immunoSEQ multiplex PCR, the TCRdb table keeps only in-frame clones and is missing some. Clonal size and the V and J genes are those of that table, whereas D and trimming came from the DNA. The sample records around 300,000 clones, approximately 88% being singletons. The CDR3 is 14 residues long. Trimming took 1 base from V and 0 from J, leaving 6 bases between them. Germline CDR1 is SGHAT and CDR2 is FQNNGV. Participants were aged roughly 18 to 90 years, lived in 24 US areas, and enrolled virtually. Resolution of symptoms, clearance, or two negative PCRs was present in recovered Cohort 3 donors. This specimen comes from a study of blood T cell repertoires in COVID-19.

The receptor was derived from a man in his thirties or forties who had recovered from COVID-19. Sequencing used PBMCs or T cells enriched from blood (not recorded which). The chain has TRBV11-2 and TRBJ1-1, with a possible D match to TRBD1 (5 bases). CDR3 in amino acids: CASSLGGMNTEAFF. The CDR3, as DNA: TGTGCCAGCAGCTTAGGGGGCATGAACACTGAAGCTTTCTTT.